Each of the 27 T cell receptor beta chains below was sequenced from the same sample in a study of graft-versus-host responses after intestinal transplantation. No antigens are known for them. Using immunoSEQ multiplex PCR, the repertoire was profiled, and TCRdb retains in-frame clones only, with some absent. The repertoire holds about 82,000 clones, 91% seen once, with more than 0.075% in the top ten. The starting material was unstimulated CD4+ T cells sorted from spleen or lymph node cells, obtained before intestinal transplant. The receptors here all came from a human donor who received an intestinal transplant.

The rearrangement uses TRBV6-5 and TRBJ1-1; 8 nucleotides match TRBD1. CDR3 length: 15 residues. J gave up 4 bases and V 7 bases, and 11 bases lay outside the gene matches. Germline loops: CDR1 MNHEY, CDR2 SVGAGI. The CDR3 nucleotides read TGTGCCAGCACCACCCAGGGGGCAGGGGGCACTGAAGCTTTCTTT. Amino acids: CASTTQGAGGTEAFF.

The V gene is TRBV30, the J gene TRBJ1-1; D remains ambiguous. The CDR3 is 15 residues long. Trimming cost V 2 bases and J 2 bases, with 15 bases left between them. Germline values: CDR1 GTSNPN, CDR2 SVGIG (reference sequence). CDR3 region: CAWSPGTYVNTEAFF. The CDR3 region has the DNA TGTGCCTGGAGTCCGGGAACCTATGTAAACACTGAAGCTTTCTTT.

The chain combines TRBV6-6 with TRBJ1-1; TRBD1 agrees at 7 bases. The trim removed 10 bases at V and 3 bases at J, leaving 8 bases unmatched. This CDR3 is 13 amino acids long. The germline V gene has CDR1 MNHNY and CDR2 SVGAGI (reference sequence). CDR3 protein: CAISQGSYTEAFF. The CDR3, as DNA: TGTGCCATATCACAGGGGAGTTACACTGAAGCTTTCTTT.

This chain connects TRBV28 to TRBJ2-1, with 7 bases lining up with TRBD1. J lost 4 bases, V lost 6 bases, and 6 bases had no gene match. Germline V gene data show CDR1 as MDHEN and CDR2 as SYDVKM. CDR3 length: 14 residues. The CDR3 DNA is TGTGCCAGCAGGATGACGGGACAGTACAATGAGCAGTTCTTC. Translated: CASRMTGQYNEQFF.

This clone was detected a few times. The V gene is TRBV6-5, the J gene TRBJ2-1, with TRBD2 identical over 10 bases. With V trimmed by 8 bases and J by 9 bases, 13 bases remained unmatched. The CDR3 totals 15 residues. In germline, CDR1 is MNHEY, CDR2 SVGAGI. DNA for the CDR3: TGTGCCAGCGAGCGGGGGGGCGCTTTTGTAGGTGAGCAGTTCTTC. Amino acids: CASERGGAFVGEQFF.

This clone appeared a single time. The rearrangement links TRBV7-2 to TRBJ2-7; TRBD2 agrees at 8 bases. Germline loops: CDR1 SGHTA, CDR2 FQGNSA. Germline trimming cut 1 base from V and 3 bases from J; bases unmatched to any gene: 8. CDR3 size: 16 residues. The CDR3 coding sequence is TGTGCCAGCAGCTTAGGTCCAGCGGGGGCCAACTACGAGCAGTACTTC. It specifies CASSLGPAGANYEQYF.

The V gene is TRBV7-9, the J gene TRBJ2-4, with 7 positions matching TRBD1. The CDR3 spans 16 residues. Germline V lookup: CDR1 SEHNR, CDR2 FQNEAQ (reference sequence). After removal of 1 base from V and 2 bases from J, the junction contained 5 bases not matched to a gene. The CDR3 DNA sequence: TGTGCCAGCAGCTTAGTACAGGGGATGACCAAAAACATTCAGTACTTC. It specifies CASSLVQGMTKNIQYF.

J is TRBJ2-3 and V is TRBV29-1, with TRBD2 matching over 7 bases. Per the germline V gene, CDR1 is SQVTM and CDR2 is ANQGSEA. The CDR3 has 14 amino acids. Trimming removed 6 bases from V and 6 bases from J; junction bases left unmatched: 12. CDR3 in DNA: TGCAGCGTGAGCAACCTCGGGACTATTGATACGCAGTATTTT. It encodes CSVSNLGTIDTQYF.

The gene calls are TRBV4-1 and TRBJ2-7; the D gene is possibly TRBD1 (5 bases). CDR1 and CDR2 (germline): MGHRA, YSYEKL. The CDR3 spans 13 residues. Deletions cut 5 bases from V and 1 base from J, with 9 bases between. CDR3 nucleotides: TGCGCCAGCAGCTCCCCAGGGTCCTACGAGCAGTACTTC. This codes for CASSSPGSYEQYF.

V and J are TRBV4-1 and TRBJ1-5; weak D call: TRBD1 (6 bases). Per the germline V gene, CDR1 is MGHRA and CDR2 is YSYEKL. V was shortened by 3 bases and J by 4 bases, with 16 bases between the two germline ends. CDR3 length: 16 amino acids. The CDR3 nucleotides read TGCGCCAGCAGCCATTTATCCGGGACAAAAAATCAGCCCCAGCATTTT. It translates to CASSHLSGTKNQPQHF.

The rearrangement joins TRBV6-5 to TRBJ1-5; maybe TRBD1 (5 bases). From germline, CDR1 is MNHEY and CDR2 SVGAGI. CDR3 length: 15 amino acids. Trimming pared 2 bases from V and 3 bases from J, leaving 11 bases between. The CDR3 nucleotides read TGTGCCAGCAGTTACCAGGCAGGGTTCAATCAGCCCCAGCATTTT. It encodes CASSYQAGFNQPQHF.

This chain uses TRBV19 with TRBJ2-7; the D is unclear. Germline CDR1 is LNHDA and CDR2 is SQIVND (reference sequence). V shed 1 base and J shed 2 bases, with 12 bases lying between them. There are 15 residues in the CDR3. This CDR3 reads CASSIGVTDPYEQYF. Written as DNA, the CDR3 is TGTGCCAGTAGTATAGGAGTTACAGATCCCTACGAGCAGTACTTC.

The gene calls are TRBV19 and TRBJ2-3; 9 positions match TRBD1. Germline CDR1 is LNHDA and CDR2 is SQIVND (reference sequence). The CDR3 loop spans 14 amino acids. J gave up 3 bases and V 5 bases, and 3 bases lay outside the gene matches. The CDR3 bases are TGTGCCAGTAGTCCCGGACAGGGGACAGATACGCAGTATTTT. Its protein product is CASSPGQGTDTQYF.

The CDR3 DNA reads TGTGCCAGCAGTGACGCGGGACAGGTCTACGAGCAGTACTTC. It specifies CASSDAGQVYEQYF. V and J are TRBV2 and TRBJ2-7; TRBD1 matches at 8 bases. V dropped 3 bases and J dropped 3; count of bases not matched to a gene: 4. The CDR3 spans 14 residues. The germline V gene encodes CDR1 SNHLY and CDR2 FYNNEI.

This clone has a handful of counts. The genes are TRBV19 and TRBJ1-6, with 8 bases lining up with TRBD1. The CDR3 extends over 15 amino acids. The germline V gene encodes CDR1 LNHDA and CDR2 SQIVND (reference sequence). V lost 5 bases, J lost 4 bases, and 4 bases stayed unmatched. For the CDR3, the DNA is TGTGCCAGTAGTTTACAGGGGGTTTATAATTCACCCCTCCACTTT. Translating it yields CASSLQGVYNSPLHF.

Only one count was recorded for this clone. The chain has TRBV5-1 and TRBJ2-1, with 12 bases fitting TRBD2. V trimming: 2 bases; J trimming: 0 bases; junction bases outside the gene matches: 3. The CDR3 sequence is 17 residues long. Germline CDR1 is SGHRS and CDR2 is YFSETQ. CDR3 in amino acids: CASSLGLAGSSYNEQFF. The CDR3 nucleotides read TGCGCCAGCAGCTTAGGACTAGCGGGGAGCTCCTACAATGAGCAGTTCTTC.

This chain joins TRBV11-2 and TRBJ2-7, with D unclear. The germline CDR1 and CDR2 sequences are SGHAT and FQNNGV. CDR3 length equals 15 residues. V was clipped by 0 bases and J by 0 bases, with 9 bases between them. CDR3 in DNA: TGTGCCAGCAGCTTAGACTCCTTCCCCTCCTACGAGCAGTACTTC. Translated, it gives CASSLDSFPSYEQYF.

V is TRBV6-1 and J is TRBJ2-4, with D perhaps matching TRBD2 (5 bases). CDR3 size: 12 residues. Germline loops: CDR1 MNHNS, CDR2 SASEGT. The ends were cut back, 6 bases at V and 3 bases at J, with 6 bases in the middle. The CDR3 loop reads CASREGKNIQYF. The CDR3 DNA is TGTGCCAGCAGAGAGGGCAAAAACATTCAGTACTTC.

The chain couples TRBV6-6 to TRBJ1-4, with D possibly TRBD1 on 5 matching bases. The germline V gene has CDR1 MNHNY and CDR2 SVGAGI (reference sequence). The CDR3 extends over 13 amino acids. Trimming removed 4 bases at V and 7 bases at J, with 10 bases between. The CDR3 spells CASSLRDGEKLFF. CDR3 DNA sequence: TGTGCCAGCAGTTTGCGGGACGGTGAAAAACTGTTTTTT.

A few counts support this clone. The chain employs TRBV5-1 and TRBJ1-4, with a tentative D call TRBD1 (5 bases). The germline V gene has CDR1 SGHRS and CDR2 YFSETQ. This CDR3 region has 15 residues. V lost 0 bases to trimming and J lost 10 bases, with 16 bases between them. CDR3 in amino acids: CASSLDQGPIGKLFF. The CDR3, as DNA: TGCGCCAGCAGCTTGGATCAGGGTCCGATAGGAAAACTGTTTTTT.

V is TRBV9 and J is TRBJ1-3; weak D call: TRBD1 (5 bases). This CDR3 region has 15 residues. V was pared by 0 bases and J by 4 bases, with 11 bases between. Germline V gene data show CDR1 as SGDLS and CDR2 as YYNGEE. The CDR3 loop reads CASSVESGLGNTIYF. In DNA form, the CDR3 reads TGTGCCAGCAGCGTAGAGTCAGGGTTGGGAAACACCATATATTTT.

The chain joins TRBV4-3 to TRBJ2-2; D not resolved. The germline V gene encodes CDR1 LGHNA and CDR2 YSLEER. The CDR3 consists of 14 residues. V lost 1 base to trimming and J lost 6 bases, with 9 bases between them. Written as DNA, the CDR3 is TGCGCCAGCAGCCAAGCTCAGAGGTCCGGGGAGCTGTTTTTT. Its protein product is CASSQAQRSGELFF.

The V gene is TRBV7-9, the J gene TRBJ1-2; TRBD1 matches at 7 bases. The V and J ends lost 5 bases and 4 bases, in that order; junction bases with no gene match: 4. The length of the CDR3 is 13 residues. From germline, CDR1 is SEHNR and CDR2 FQNEAQ (reference sequence). Here the CDR3 reads CASSQRQGYGYTF. CDR3 DNA: TGTGCCAGCAGCCAACGACAGGGCTATGGCTACACCTTC.

In its sample, this clone was seen a few times. The V and J genes are TRBV2 and TRBJ2-1, with TRBD1 matching over 7 bases. Germline values: CDR1 SNHLY, CDR2 FYNNEI. CDR3 length equals 16 residues. V shed 6 bases, J shed 4 bases, and the junction held 12 bases outside the gene matches. Here the CDR3 DNA reads TGTGCCAGCAGCCAACCCTGGGACAGTCAATACAATGAGCAGTTCTTC. Translating it yields CASSQPWDSQYNEQFF.

V and J are TRBV10-2 and TRBJ2-7; 8 nucleotides line up with TRBD1. V shed 6 bases, J shed 5 bases, and the junction held 3 bases outside the gene matches. The CDR3 sequence is 12 residues long. Germline V lookup: CDR1 WSHSY, CDR2 SAAADI. The CDR3 coding sequence is TGCGCCAGCAGGACAGGGGACGACGAGCAGTACTTC. This sequence encodes CASRTGDDEQYF.

The chain uses TRBV30 and TRBJ2-7; TRBD1 is a possible D gene (8 bases). The ends were cut back, 8 bases at V and 8 bases at J, with 25 bases in the middle. Germline V lookup: CDR1 GTSNPN, CDR2 SVGIG (reference sequence). This CDR3 contains 14 residues. The CDR3 is CASHRGGVSSKQYF. Here the CDR3 DNA reads TGTGCCAGTCACAGGGGGGGCGTTTCGTCCAAGCAGTACTTC. Using reference TRBV30 and TRBJ2-7 for the parts outside the CDR3, the full variable domain is SQTIHQWPATLVQPVGSPLSLECTVEGTSNPNLYWYRQAAGRGLQLLFYSVGIGQISSEVPQNLSASRPQDRQFILSSKKLLLSDSGFYLCASHRGGVSSKQYFGPGTRLTVT.

V and J are TRBV7-2 and TRBJ2-2; the D is unclear. In germline, CDR1 is SGHTA, CDR2 FQGNSA. The CDR3 sequence is 14 residues long. The ends were cut back, 1 base at V and 4 bases at J, with 7 bases in the middle. CDR3 in DNA: TGTGCCAGCAGCTTAGGACTGCCCACCGGGGAGCTGTTTTTT. Protein product: CASSLGLPTGELFF.